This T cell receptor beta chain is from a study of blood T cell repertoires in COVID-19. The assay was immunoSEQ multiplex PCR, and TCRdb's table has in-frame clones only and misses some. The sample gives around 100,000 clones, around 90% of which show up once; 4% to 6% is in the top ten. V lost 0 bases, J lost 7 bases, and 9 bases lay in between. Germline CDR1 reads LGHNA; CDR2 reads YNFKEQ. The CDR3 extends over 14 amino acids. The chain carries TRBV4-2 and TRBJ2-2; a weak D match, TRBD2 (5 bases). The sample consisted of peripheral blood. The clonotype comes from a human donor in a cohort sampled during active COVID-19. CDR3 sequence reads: CASSQDLDYGELFF. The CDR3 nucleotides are TGTGCCAGCAGCCAAGATCTCGACTACGGGGAGCTGTTTTTT.